These 29 T cell receptor beta chains came from one sample sequenced in a study of cytomegalovirus exposure and HLA in healthy donors. PCR used 60 Vbeta primers and 13 Jbeta primers. The table came from immunoSEQ multiplex PCR; TCRdb's copy has only in-frame clones and leaves some out. Altogether around 190,000 clones are present, 79% being singletons, with the ten largest covering 4.4%. Sequenced input: PBMCs. The receptors here all came from a woman in her 30s in good health and CMV-seropositive.

This chain links TRBV5-1 with TRBJ2-7; a possible D gene is TRBD2 (5 bases). The CDR3 extends over 17 amino acids. Germline values: CDR1 SGHRS, CDR2 YFSETQ. V was trimmed by 5 bases and J by 1 base, leaving 22 bases between them. The CDR3 nucleotides are TGCGCCAGCAGACGCGAAGGAGACGGAGGCAATTCCTACGAGCAGTACTTC. Residues: CASRREGDGGNSYEQYF.

The rearrangement joins TRBV5-1 to TRBJ2-1, with 9 bases that match TRBD1. Germline V gene data show CDR1 as SGHRS and CDR2 as YFSETQ. The CDR3 is made up of 15 amino acids. V was pared by 1 base and J by 6 bases, with 5 bases of the junction left unmatched. CDR3 region: CASSLRTGVVNEQFF. As DNA, the CDR3 is TGCGCCAGCAGCTTGCGGACAGGGGTCGTCAATGAGCAGTTCTTC.

The chain is built from TRBV10-3 and TRBJ2-7, with D perhaps matching TRBD2 (7 bases). Germline CDR1 and CDR2: ENHRY and SYGVKD. The V end lost 7 bases, the J end lost 5 bases, and 18 bases lay between the germline ends. This CDR3 is built from 14 residues. The CDR3 DNA follows: TGTGCCATCACCCGCGAAAGGGGGGGCGACGAGCAGTACTTC. It specifies CAITRERGGDEQYF.

This clone was found once. This sequence joins TRBV12-5 and TRBJ1-3; weak D call: TRBD1 (5 bases). The CDR3 runs 15 residues. The ends were cut back, 1 base at V and 0 bases at J, with 7 bases in the middle. Germline V gene data show CDR1 as LGHNT and CDR2 as FRNRAP. The CDR3 loop is CASGLGGSSGNTIYF. DNA for the CDR3: TGTGCTAGTGGTTTGGGGGGCAGCTCTGGAAACACCATATATTTT.

This chain links TRBV2 with TRBJ2-6, with no clear D. V lost 2 bases, J lost 0 bases, and 5 bases lay in between. CDR3 length equals 15 residues. Germline CDR1 SNHLY, CDR2 FYNNEI. In DNA, the CDR3 is TGTGCCAGCAGTGAAATCGGCTCTGGGGCCAACGTCCTGACTTTC. It encodes CASSEIGSGANVLTF.

The rearrangement links TRBV19 to TRBJ2-2, with a tentative D call TRBD1 (6 bases). Germline V CDR1 and CDR2: LNHDA, SQIVND (reference sequence). Trimming pared 6 bases from V and 6 bases from J, leaving 14 bases between. The CDR3 length is 14 residues. Here the CDR3 DNA reads TGTGCCAGTAGACCAACAGGGAAAGCCGGGGAGCTGTTTTTT. This encodes CASRPTGKAGELFF.

This clone was detected only a few times. The chain is built from TRBV30 and TRBJ1-1, with 7 bases matching TRBD1. Germline CDR1 GTSNPN, CDR2 SVGIG (reference sequence). Trimming took 4 bases from V and 6 from J; bases not matched to a gene: 11. The CDR3 sequence is 14 residues long. The DNA for the CDR3 is TGTGCCTGGAACTCCGGGACAGAATATGCTGAAGCTTTCTTT. Protein sequence: CAWNSGTEYAEAFF.

The CDR3 spells CASSLGGVGLVYTDTQYF. The CDR3 DNA reads as TGTGCCAGCAGCTTAGGTGGGGTGGGGCTCGTATACACAGATACGCAGTATTTT. The V gene is TRBV7-2, the J gene TRBJ2-3; perhaps TRBD1 as D (5 bases). Germline loops: CDR1 SGHTA, CDR2 FQGNSA. The CDR3 is 18 amino acids. Trimming left V 1 base short and J 2 bases short, with 19 bases between.

V is TRBV7-2 and J is TRBJ2-7, with D possibly matching TRBD2 (6 bases). V gave up 5 bases and J gave up 2 bases, with 16 bases separating them. Germline V gives CDR1 SGHTA, CDR2 FQGNSA. This CDR3 comprises 15 residues. Written as DNA, the CDR3 is TGTGCCAGCAGCATTTCGGAGGGTACCCCCTACGAGCAGTACTTC. Amino acid sequence: CASSISEGTPYEQYF. The full variable domain, completed using reference TRBV7-2 and TRBJ2-7, is GAGVSQSPSNKVTEKGKDVELRCDPISGHTALYWYRQSLGQGLEFLIYFQGNSAPDKSGLPSDRFSAERTGGSVSTLTIQRTQQEDSAVYLCASSISEGTPYEQYFGPGTRLTVT.

This chain joins TRBV5-1 and TRBJ2-5, with D possibly TRBD1 on 6 matching bases. The CDR3 loop spans 15 amino acids. Germline V gives CDR1 SGHRS, CDR2 YFSETQ. V lost 1 base to trimming and J lost 5 bases, with 15 bases between them. The CDR3 reads CASSLFSRGVETQYF. The CDR3 DNA reads TGCGCCAGCAGCTTGTTTTCCAGGGGAGTGGAGACCCAGTACTTC.

This sequence joins TRBV6-5 and TRBJ2-5; a possible D gene is TRBD1 (5 bases). Trimming left V 0 bases short and J 4 bases short, with 12 bases between. Looked up from germline, CDR1 is MNHEY and CDR2 is SVGAGI. This CDR3 comprises 15 residues. CDR3 bases: TGTGCCAGCAGTTACTCGCAGGGCCCCGCAGAGACCCAGTACTTC. Translating it yields CASSYSQGPAETQYF.

This clone was counted a few times. The V call is TRBV7-8, the J call TRBJ2-1; 11 nucleotides match TRBD2. Germline lookup yields CDR1 SGHVS and CDR2 FQNEAQ. The CDR3 spans 14 residues. With 7 bases clipped from V and 8 bases from J, the junction kept 7 bases outside the gene matches. CDR3 nucleotides: TGTGCCAGCATACTAGCGGGAGCGTTCGATGAGCAGTTCTTC. Translating it yields CASILAGAFDEQFF. Full variable domain (remainder filled in from reference TRBV7-8 and TRBJ2-1): GAGVSQSPRYKVAKRGQDVALRCDPISGHVSLFWYQQALGQGPEFLTYFQNEAQLDKSGLPSDRFFAERPEGSVSTLKIQRTQQEDSAVYLCASILAGAFDEQFFGPGTRLTVL.

The V gene is TRBV4-3, the J gene TRBJ2-7; tentative D call: TRBD2 (5 bases). The CDR3 totals 15 residues. V gave up 4 bases and J gave up 3 bases, with 16 bases separating them. Germline assignment: CDR1 LGHNA and CDR2 YSLEER. The CDR3 region is CASSPNRDSIYEQYF. The CDR3 DNA reads TGCGCCAGCAGCCCTAACCGGGATTCGATCTACGAGCAGTACTTC.

This clone was seen just once. V gene TRBV28 combines with J gene TRBJ2-7, with a weak D call TRBD2 (5 bases). V gave up 3 bases and J gave up 7 bases, with 16 bases separating them. The CDR3 runs 14 residues. CDR1 and CDR2 from the germline V gene are MDHEN and SYDVKM. CDR3 residues: CASSFGVRMEEQYF. CDR3 nucleotides: TGTGCCAGCAGTTTCGGGGTGAGGATGGAAGAGCAGTACTTC.

This rearrangement joins TRBV7-9 to TRBJ2-2; TRBD1 matches at 8 bases. Unmatched junction bases numbered 4, after V lost 3 bases and J lost 1 base. This CDR3 is built from 16 residues. In germline, CDR1 is SEHNR, CDR2 FQNEAQ (reference sequence). The CDR3 DNA reads as TGTGCCAGCAGCTTTTGGACAGGGTTGAACACCGGGGAGCTGTTTTTT. This translates into CASSFWTGLNTGELFF.

This rearrangement joins TRBV30 to TRBJ1-1; D is ambiguous. V lost 0 bases and J lost 8, with 4 bases in between. Germline values: CDR1 GTSNPN, CDR2 SVGIG (reference sequence). This CDR3 is built from 10 residues. The CDR3 bases are TGTGCCTGGAGTGTACAAGAAGCTTTCTTT. Translating it yields CAWSVQEAFF.

V gene TRBV5-4 combines with J gene TRBJ1-2; 9 nucleotides agree with TRBD1. J was trimmed by 5 bases and V by 3 bases; bases with no gene match: 8. The V gene's germline CDR1 is SGHNT and CDR2 YYREEE (reference sequence). This CDR3 region has 15 residues. The CDR3 DNA reads TGTGCCAGCAGCTCGCCGGGACAGGGAAGGTATGGCTACACCTTC. This gives the protein CASSSPGQGRYGYTF.

This clone was detected a few times. The chain has TRBV9 and TRBJ1-2; 8 nucleotides align to TRBD1. CDR1 is SGDLS and CDR2 is YYNGEE in the germline V gene. The CDR3 consists of 14 residues. The V segment lost 4 bases and the J segment 4 bases; nucleotides outside the gene matches: 6. CDR3 amino acids: CASSTRQGPYGYTF. CDR3 sequence (DNA): TGTGCCAGCAGCACCCGACAGGGGCCCTATGGCTACACCTTC.

J is TRBJ1-1 and V is TRBV30; no firm D call. The V end was cut by 0 bases, the J end by 5 bases, with 10 bases between. Germline V lookup: CDR1 GTSNPN, CDR2 SVGIG (reference sequence). The CDR3 has 13 amino acids. CDR3 sequence: CAWSVSSGTEAFF. The CDR3 coding sequence is TGTGCCTGGAGTGTTAGTTCGGGGACTGAAGCTTTCTTT.

This rearrangement joins TRBV14 to TRBJ1-2; 9 bases are shared with TRBD1. The V and J ends lost 0 bases and 5 bases, in that order; junction bases with no gene match: 4. CDR1 SGHDN and CDR2 FVKESK come from the germline V gene. The CDR3 runs 15 residues. The CDR3 spells CASSQDLTGGYGYTF. In DNA, the CDR3 is TGTGCCAGCAGCCAAGACTTGACAGGGGGTTATGGCTACACCTTC.

This clone was found once. The chain recombines TRBV5-1 with TRBJ1-6, with 7 bases that match TRBD1. Per the germline V gene, CDR1 is SGHRS and CDR2 is YFSETQ. The trim removed 1 base at V and 9 bases at J, leaving 7 bases unmatched. This CDR3 is 15 amino acids long. The DNA of the CDR3 is TGCGCCAGCAGCTTGTCCGGGACAGCCAGTTCACCCCTCCACTTT. As protein: CASSLSGTASSPLHF.

In this sample, this clone turned up once. This rearrangement joins TRBV29-1 to TRBJ1-4, with D possibly TRBD1 on 5 matching bases. CDR3 length: 14 residues. Trimming removed 0 bases at V and 6 bases at J, with 11 bases between. CDR1 is SQVTM, CDR2 ANQGSEA, per germline. CDR3 DNA sequence: TGCAGCGTTGAAGATGGCCGGGGGTATGAAAAACTGTTTTTT. Translation gives CSVEDGRGYEKLFF.

J is TRBJ2-7 and V is TRBV5-1, with D perhaps TRBD2 (6 bases). Trimming cost V 3 bases and J 6 bases, with 10 bases left between them. The CDR3 loop spans 12 amino acids. CDR1 is SGHRS and CDR2 is YFSETQ in the germline V gene. CDR3 amino acids: CASSSLRGEQYF. The CDR3 DNA reads TGCGCCAGCAGCTCCTTGCGGGGCGAGCAGTACTTC.

This chain links TRBV30 with TRBJ2-7; D gene uncertain. Germline-derived CDR1 and CDR2 are GTSNPN and SVGIG (reference sequence). The CDR3 contains 11 residues. V dropped 0 bases and J dropped 7 bases, with 7 bases sitting between them. The CDR3 reads CAWSVTVEQYF. The CDR3 region has the DNA TGTGCCTGGAGTGTAACGGTAGAGCAGTACTTC.

J is TRBJ2-1 and V is TRBV10-3, with TRBD2 as a possible D gene (6 bases). This CDR3 has 15 residues. Trimming took 7 bases from V and 2 from J, leaving 15 bases between them. Germline lookup yields CDR1 ENHRY and CDR2 SYGVKD. CDR3 bases: TGTGCCATCACCCTCACCCGCGGGACCTACAATGAGCAGTTCTTC. Protein: CAITLTRGTYNEQFF.

This clone was observed a handful of times. This chain uses TRBV2 with TRBJ1-1; D is perhaps TRBD1 (6 bases). CDR1 is SNHLY, CDR2 FYNNEI, per germline. The germline V and J ends were trimmed by 4 bases and 4 bases, with 10 bases remaining between them. The CDR3 covers 13 residues. CDR3 DNA: TGTGCCAGCAGTGTACAGGGTGCCACTGAAGCTTTCTTT. Translated: CASSVQGATEAFF.

The J gene is TRBJ1-3, the V gene TRBV6-6; D not certain. The CDR3 runs to 15 residues. The V end was cut by 6 bases, the J end by 7 bases, with 19 bases between. CDR1 MNHNY and CDR2 SVGAGI come from the germline V gene (reference sequence). The CDR3 sequence is CASRPDFSSGNTIYF. The CDR3 region has the DNA TGTGCCAGCAGACCAGACTTCTCTTCGGGGAACACCATATATTTT.

The CDR3 DNA reads as TGTGCCAGCAGCCAGGCCGGGGGTGAAGCTTTCTTT. This translates into CASSQAGGEAFF. The gene calls are TRBV7-9 and TRBJ1-1; D possibly corresponds to TRBD1 (5 bases). CDR3 length: 12 residues. In germline, CDR1 is SEHNR, CDR2 FQNEAQ (reference sequence). The ends were cut back, 5 bases at V and 7 bases at J, with 11 bases in the middle.

The chain is built from TRBV7-6 and TRBJ2-1; D is ambiguous. The CDR3 is 14 residues long. Germline CDR1 reads SGHVS; CDR2 reads FNYEAQ. V was trimmed by 5 bases and J by 10 bases, leaving 18 bases between them. The CDR3 sequence: CASSPYSGSGEQFF. The CDR3 DNA follows: TGTGCCAGCAGCCCATATTCCGGGTCCGGGGAGCAGTTCTTC.